Included here is one T cell receptor beta chain sequence, with context. Germline V gene lookup returns CDR1 MGHRA and CDR2 YSYEKL. V shed 6 bases, J shed 4 bases, and the junction held 11 bases outside the gene matches. CDR3 length: 18 amino acids. Per the original data handling: Researchers report that nucleated cell counts were estimated from reference gene primer amplification. The repertoire was sequenced with immunoSEQ multiplex PCR; TCRdb's copy has only in-frame clones and lacks some. V, J and clone size reflect that table, while D and trimming were determined from the DNA. The sample contains around 250,000 clones, roughly nine tenths of which appear only once. The study recruited people aged 18 to 89 years across roughly 25 US areas. Cohort placement rested on clinical history that participants reported themselves. The record originates from a study of blood T cell repertoires in COVID-19. Overall study: PBMCs, B-cell-depleted T cells, or T cells provided the cDNA or gDNA that made up the material.

The sample consisted of PBMCs or T cells enriched from blood (not recorded which). The V gene is TRBV4-1, the J gene TRBJ2-6, with 11 positions matching TRBD1. This sequence originates from a human donor in a cohort exposed to, infected with or recovered from COVID-19 (not recorded which). The donor label of this sample is uncertain. CDR3: CASRFIGQGAGGANVLTF. CDR3 sequence (DNA): TGCGCCAGCAGATTCATCGGACAGGGGGCGGGAGGGGCCAACGTCCTGACTTTC.